This TCR beta chain was obtained from a study of blood T cell repertoires in COVID-19. Looking at the study overall: The United States, Italy and Spain were the sources of the acute and convalescent COVID-19 samples. From T cells, B-cell-depleted T cells, or PBMCs came the material, which was cDNA or gDNA.

Original processing notes: Reference gene primer amplification gave estimated nucleated cell counts. Libraries were prepared by immunoSEQ multiplex PCR; TCRdb keeps only in-frame clonotypes and omits some of them. V, J and clone size are those of that table, while D and trimming were read from the DNA. The data hold 90,000 to 130,000 clones, with approximately 78% observed a single time. Losses at the gene ends were 2 bases for V and 0 bases for J; bases not matched to a gene: 5. The germline gives CDR1 MGHRA, CDR2 YSYEKL. There are 16 residues in the CDR3. This rearrangement joins TRBV4-1 to TRBJ2-3; TRBD2 agrees at 7 bases. This clonotype was sampled from a man between 65 and 79 years old with acute or convalescent COVID-19. What was sequenced was peripheral blood. CDR3 DNA sequence: TGCGCCAGCAGCCAATATCGGGGGGACAGCACAGATACGCAGTATTTT. Protein product: CASSQYRGDSTDTQYF.